Below are 29 T cell receptor beta chains sequenced from a single sample in a study of T cell responses to AZD1222 COVID-19 vaccine. Libraries were prepared by immunoSEQ multiplex PCR; TCRdb keeps only in-frame clonotypes and omits some of them. The sample records about 160,000 clones, about 90% being singletons. The specimen was peripheral blood, collected 28 days after the second AZD1222 dose. The receptor set was obtained from an adult who received the AZD1222 COVID-19 vaccine.

The V call is TRBV4-2, the J call TRBJ2-1; 7 nucleotides line up with TRBD2. The germline gives CDR1 LGHNA, CDR2 YNFKEQ. V shed 0 bases and J 3 bases; nucleotides not matched to a gene: 8. The CDR3 loop spans 17 amino acids. As DNA, the CDR3 is TGTGCCAGCAGCCAAGAGGGAGGGAGGGGCCTCTACAATGAGCAGTTCTTC. It translates to CASSQEGGRGLYNEQFF.

The chain combines TRBV9 with TRBJ1-1; 10 bases agree with TRBD1. CDR3 length: 16 residues. From germline, CDR1 is SGDLS and CDR2 YYNGEE. The V gene end was trimmed by 4 bases and the J gene end by 2 bases; junction bases not matched to a gene: 8. The CDR3 sequence is CASSSLGQGRNTEAFF. The CDR3 nucleotides are TGTGCCAGCAGCTCCCTGGGACAGGGGCGAAACACTGAAGCTTTCTTT. Complete variable domain (other parts from reference TRBV9 and TRBJ1-1): DSGVTQTPKHLITATGQRVTLRCSPRSGDLSVYWYQQSLDQGLQFLIQYYNGEERAKGNILERFSAQQFPDLHSELNLSSLELGDSALYFCASSSLGQGRNTEAFFGQGTRLTVV.

This sequence joins TRBV6-4 and TRBJ2-2, with D tentatively TRBD1 (5 bases). The V gene lost 4 bases and the J gene lost 5 bases, with 8 bases spanning the gap. The CDR3 has 13 residues. The germline V gene encodes CDR1 MRHNA and CDR2 SNTAGT. The CDR3 DNA is TGTGCCAGCAGTGGGGGCCAAACCGGGGAGCTGTTTTTT. Protein product: CASSGGQTGELFF.

The J gene is TRBJ2-6, the V gene TRBV18; the D call may be TRBD1 or TRBD2 (5 bases each). V lost 3 bases and J lost 4, with 13 bases in between. Germline lookup yields CDR1 KGHSH and CDR2 LQKENI. This CDR3 region has 16 residues. The CDR3 here is CASSPIQEVGANVLTF. CDR3 in DNA: TGTGCCAGCTCACCGATACAGGAGGTAGGGGCCAACGTCCTGACTTTC.

The rearrangement links TRBV9 to TRBJ1-2; TRBD1 aligns across 10 bases. There are 18 residues in the CDR3. Germline V gene lookup returns CDR1 SGDLS and CDR2 YYNGEE. V lost 2 bases, J lost 4 bases, and 14 bases stayed unmatched. The DNA for the CDR3 is TGTGCCAGCAGCGTGAGCCGGGACAGGGGATTCCTAGGCTATGGCTACACCTTC. This codes for CASSVSRDRGFLGYGYTF.

V gene TRBV7-2 combines with J gene TRBJ1-1, with 7 bases identical to TRBD1. CDR1 SGHTA and CDR2 FQGNSA come from the germline V gene. Unmatched junction bases numbered 10, after V lost 3 bases and J lost 6 bases. This CDR3 contains 15 residues. In nucleotides, the CDR3 is TGTGCCAGCAGCTTCACGTCTAACAGGGGAGCTGAAGCTTTCTTT. Translating gives CASSFTSNRGAEAFF.

The J gene is TRBJ2-7, the V gene TRBV10-3; maybe TRBD2 (6 bases). With 0 bases removed from V and 7 bases from J, the gap between germline ends came to 13 bases. The CDR3 runs to 14 residues. The germline V gene encodes CDR1 ENHRY and CDR2 SYGVKD. CDR3 protein: CAISESSPGDEQYF. As DNA, the CDR3 is TGTGCCATCAGTGAGTCGTCCCCGGGGGATGAGCAGTACTTC.

The chain uses TRBV19 and TRBJ1-3; TRBD1 aligns across 8 bases. After removal of 6 bases from V and 5 bases from J, the junction contained 12 bases not matched to a gene. The V gene's germline CDR1 is LNHDA and CDR2 SQIVND (reference sequence). The CDR3 extends over 16 amino acids. CDR3 coding DNA: TGTGCCAGTAGCGACCTGACAGGGGACGGGAGAAACACCATATATTTT. Translating gives CASSDLTGDGRNTIYF.

V usage is TRBV4-1 and J usage is TRBJ2-1, with D possibly matching TRBD1 (5 bases). Trimming shortened V by 2 bases and J by 11 bases, and 10 bases separated the two germline ends. From germline, CDR1 is MGHRA and CDR2 YSYEKL. The CDR3 is 12 amino acids. Written as DNA, the CDR3 is TGCGCCAGCAGCCAACCGACAGATAAGCAGTTCTTC. Translated: CASSQPTDKQFF.

This chain uses TRBV6-4 with TRBJ2-1; TRBD2 aligns across 11 bases. This CDR3 region has 15 residues. V was clipped by 5 bases and J by 9 bases; unmatched bases: 9. The germline CDR1 and CDR2 sequences are MRHNA and SNTAGT. The CDR3 nucleotides read TGTGCCAGCAGTCCGACTAGCGGGACCCACAGTGAGCAGTTCTTC. It yields the protein CASSPTSGTHSEQFF.

The CDR3 region is CAWSAGAVRANYGYTF. Written as DNA, the CDR3 is TGTGCCTGGAGCGCCGGGGCAGTCCGGGCTAACTATGGCTACACCTTC. The chain recombines TRBV30 with TRBJ1-2, with D possibly TRBD1 on 5 matching bases. The CDR3 extends over 16 amino acids. CDR1 and CDR2 (germline): GTSNPN, SVGIG (reference sequence). The ends were cut back, 3 bases at V and 0 bases at J, with 17 bases in the middle.

The rearrangement uses TRBV4-2 and TRBJ1-2; D possibly corresponds to TRBD1 (5 bases). V lost 4 bases and J 1 base, leaving 19 bases between the germline ends. From germline, CDR1 is LGHNA and CDR2 YNFKEQ. The length of the CDR3 is 17 residues. CDR3 bases: TGTGCCAGCAGCCGGGAACCGGGACTCCGGGGTAACTATGGCTACACCTTC. Translating it yields CASSREPGLRGNYGYTF.

J is TRBJ1-5 and V is TRBV28; 8 positions agree with TRBD1. Losses at the gene ends were 4 bases for V and 5 bases for J; bases not matched to a gene: 4. The germline CDR1 and CDR2 sequences are MDHEN and SYDVKM. The CDR3 is made up of 14 amino acids. CDR3 sequence reads: CASSSDRVYQPQHF. The CDR3, as DNA: TGTGCCAGCAGTTCGGACAGGGTTTATCAGCCCCAGCATTTT.

This chain uses TRBV6-4 with TRBJ2-1, with TRBD2 matching over 8 bases. Germline assignment: CDR1 MRHNA and CDR2 SNTAGT. CDR3 length: 17 amino acids. V was pared by 5 bases and J by 8 bases, with 17 bases of the junction left unmatched. The chain's CDR3 is CASSFHRTSNKGYEQFF. In nucleotides, the CDR3 is TGTGCCAGCAGTTTCCATCGGACTAGCAATAAGGGCTATGAGCAGTTCTTC.

The rearrangement links TRBV4-3 to TRBJ2-1; 8 bases map to TRBD2. The CDR3 sequence is 15 residues long. Germline V gene sequence: CDR1 LGHNA, CDR2 YSLEER. Trimming at V came to 4 bases and at J to 10 bases, leaving 12 bases not matched to a gene. The CDR3, as DNA: TGCGCCAGCAGCCTCGGACTAGCCGGGGCGTGGGAGCAGTTCTTC. It specifies CASSLGLAGAWEQFF.

The chain carries TRBV19 and TRBJ1-1, with 9 bases that match TRBD1. V gave up 4 bases and J gave up 3 bases; unmatched junction bases: 6. Germline values: CDR1 LNHDA, CDR2 SQIVND (reference sequence). CDR3 length: 15 residues. The CDR3 is CASSSHRGLDTEAFF. In DNA form, the CDR3 reads TGTGCCAGTAGTAGCCACAGGGGGCTGGACACTGAAGCTTTCTTT.

The genes are TRBV18 and TRBJ2-3; 9 bases line up with TRBD1. This CDR3 is 16 amino acids long. The germline V gene encodes CDR1 KGHSH and CDR2 LQKENI. Trimming removed 3 bases from V and 7 bases from J; junction bases left unmatched: 11. The CDR3 bases are TGTGCCAGCTCACCCCTCGGGACAGGGATGGGAAATACGCAGTATTTT. Translated, it gives CASSPLGTGMGNTQYF.

The chain has TRBV5-4 and TRBJ2-6, with D tentatively TRBD1 or TRBD2 (7 bases each). Germline V lookup: CDR1 SGHNT, CDR2 YYREEE (reference sequence). The V end lost 4 bases, the J end lost 3 bases, and 17 bases lay between the germline ends. The CDR3 length is 17 residues. The CDR3 region is CASSQGGLRRGANVLTF. The DNA of the CDR3 is TGTGCCAGCAGCCAGGGGGGGTTAAGGCGTGGGGCCAACGTCCTGACTTTC. The variable domain in full, completed from reference TRBV5-4 and TRBJ2-6, reads ETGVTQSPTHLIKTRGQQVTLRCSSQSGHNTVSWYQQALGQGPQFIFQYYREEENGRGNFPPRFSGLQFPNYSSELNVNALELDDSALYLCASSQGGLRRGANVLTFGAGSRLTVL.

The rearrangement uses TRBV3-1 (or the pseudogene TRBV3-2) and TRBJ2-1, with D possibly TRBD2 on 6 matching bases. The CDR3 runs 16 residues. Deletions cut 6 bases from V and 4 bases from J, with 19 bases between. Germline-derived CDR1 and CDR2 are LGHDT and YNNKEL (reference sequence). This chain's CDR3 is CASSLNYRGAYNEQFF. For the CDR3, the DNA is TGTGCCAGCAGTCTTAACTACCGCGGGGCTTACAATGAGCAGTTCTTC.

This clone has just one count. V gene TRBV7-2 combines with J gene TRBJ2-7, with TRBD2 matching over 9 bases. V lost 2 bases, J lost 4 bases, and 6 bases stayed unmatched. The CDR3 contains 15 residues. The germline gives CDR1 SGHTA, CDR2 FQGNSA. CDR3 sequence (DNA): TGTGCCAGCAGCTTATTTACTAGCGGGCGGTACGAGCAGTACTTC. It encodes CASSLFTSGRYEQYF.

The sample holds a few counts of this clone. The CDR3 nucleotides are TGTGCCAGCAGTGATTGGGACAGGCTAGGGGAAAAACTGTTTTTT. This translates into CASSDWDRLGEKLFF. The chain employs TRBV6-1 and TRBJ1-4; TRBD1 matches 8 bases. This CDR3 region has 15 residues. Trimming at V came to 3 bases and at J to 8 bases, leaving 8 bases not matched to a gene. Germline assignment: CDR1 MNHNS and CDR2 SASEGT.

This clone was seen more than once but under ten times. This chain links TRBV7-9 with TRBJ2-7; tentatively, D is TRBD2 (6 bases). The CDR3 has 14 residues. V shed 6 bases and J shed 2 bases, with 14 bases lying between them. From germline, CDR1 is SEHNR and CDR2 FQNEAQ (reference sequence). The CDR3 nucleotides read TGTGCCAGCAGTTCATCGGGGGAACCCTACGAGCAGTACTTC. Translation: CASSSSGEPYEQYF.

This clone came up once. The DNA is omitted, as the CDR3 cannot be located on it reliably, and the CDR3 follows TCRdb's listing. This chain joins TRBV24-1 and TRBJ2-2; the D call of TRBD2 is as the table states it, not checked on the DNA. Germline CDR1 KGHDR, CDR2 SFDVKD. The CDR3 spans 18 residues, counting both ends. The chain's CDR3 is CATSETSGRAFGAGELFF.

The chain carries TRBV7-9 and TRBJ2-1; D might be TRBD1 (6 bases). The CDR3 has 13 residues. V lost 6 bases and J lost 8, with 14 bases in between. From germline, CDR1 is SEHNR and CDR2 FQNEAQ (reference sequence). In nucleotides, the CDR3 is TGTGCCAGCAGATACAGGGTTTGGCATGAGCAGTTCTTC. Translating gives CASRYRVWHEQFF.

The chain uses TRBV10-3 and TRBJ2-3; 13 bases line up with TRBD2. Germline V lookup: CDR1 ENHRY, CDR2 SYGVKD. This CDR3 contains 15 residues. V lost 7 bases and J lost 6; bases outside the gene matches: 7. The CDR3 here is CAINPGLAGTDTQYF. CDR3 DNA: TGTGCCATCAACCCGGGACTAGCGGGAACTGATACGCAGTATTTT.

The chain has TRBV19 and TRBJ2-7; 7 bases match TRBD2. CDR1 and CDR2 (germline): LNHDA, SQIVND (reference sequence). The V gene end was trimmed by 4 bases and the J gene end by 4 bases; junction bases not matched to a gene: 7. The CDR3 runs to 14 residues. CDR3 DNA sequence: TGTGCCAGTAGTAAGCGGGACTACCCATACGAGCAGTACTTC. It is translated as CASSKRDYPYEQYF.

This clone appeared a few times. V is TRBV10-3 and J is TRBJ2-3; D may match TRBD1 or TRBD2 (5 bases each). Trimming stripped 6 bases from V and 8 bases from J, with 18 bases between. The CDR3 has 14 amino acids. Germline loops: CDR1 ENHRY, CDR2 SYGVKD. CDR3 DNA: TGTGCCATCAGCGTCCCGGGACCCATTGTTACGCAGTATTTT. It translates to CAISVPGPIVTQYF.

CDR3 sequence: CASSSSGPTSYEQYF. In DNA form, the CDR3 reads TGTGCCAGCAGCAGCTCCGGGCCCACGTCCTACGAGCAGTACTTC. This chain connects TRBV5-4 to TRBJ2-7; D gene uncertain. Germline V gene data show CDR1 as SGHNT and CDR2 as YYREEE (reference sequence). Trimming pared 4 bases from V and 1 base from J, leaving 15 bases between. The CDR3 spans 15 residues.

J is TRBJ1-1 and V is TRBV19, with D unclear. The CDR3 sequence is 14 residues long. V gave up 4 bases and J gave up 7 bases, with 16 bases separating them. Germline V lookup: CDR1 LNHDA, CDR2 SQIVND (reference sequence). The CDR3 loop reads CASSNPLVSSEAFF. Written as DNA, the CDR3 is TGTGCCAGTAGTAATCCTCTTGTCTCTAGTGAAGCTTTCTTT.